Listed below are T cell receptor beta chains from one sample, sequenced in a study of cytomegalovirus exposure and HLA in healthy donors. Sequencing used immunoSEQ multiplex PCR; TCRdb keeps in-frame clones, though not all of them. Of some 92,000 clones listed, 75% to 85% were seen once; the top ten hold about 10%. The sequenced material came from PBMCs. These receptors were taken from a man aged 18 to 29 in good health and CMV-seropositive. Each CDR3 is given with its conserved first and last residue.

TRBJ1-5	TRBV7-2	CASSFTGGEGQPQHF
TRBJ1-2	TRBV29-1	CSVELSGQGAGGYTF
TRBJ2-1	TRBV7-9	CASSLVGGGGNEQFF
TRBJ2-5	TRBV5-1	CASSLDPTGEGETQYF
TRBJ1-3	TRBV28	CASSDRPGNTIYF
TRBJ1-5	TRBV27	CASSDWQGGQPQHF
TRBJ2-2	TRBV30	CAWSPGDRDTGELFF
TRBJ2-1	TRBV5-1	CASSLIPGGPPYNEQFF
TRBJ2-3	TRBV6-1	CASSGRGPRGSTDTQYF
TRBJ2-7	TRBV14	CASRGTASNSYEQYF
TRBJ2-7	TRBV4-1	CASSPRTSSYEQYF
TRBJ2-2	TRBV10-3	CAIRDTDHTGELFF
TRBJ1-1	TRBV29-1	CSVGGRQGVTEAFF
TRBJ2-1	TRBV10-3	CAISESGGGYNEQFF
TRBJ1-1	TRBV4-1	CASSPTTGSRGGNTEAFF
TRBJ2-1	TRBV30	CAWDHSGGVGEQFF
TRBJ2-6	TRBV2	CASSGGLWGQSSGANVLTF
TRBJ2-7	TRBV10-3	CAISVGDTGYEQYF
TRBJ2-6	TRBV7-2	CASSSLQGVTNVLTF
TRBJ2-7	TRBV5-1	CASSLQGKQNEQYF
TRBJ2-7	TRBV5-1	CASSPGEAAYEQYF
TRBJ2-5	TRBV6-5	CASSSLGGQETQYF
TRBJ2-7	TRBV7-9	CASSPGQGADEQYF
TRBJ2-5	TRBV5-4	CASSLVSDSRGGTQYF
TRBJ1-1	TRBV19	CASEQGGVTEAFF
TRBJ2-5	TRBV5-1	CASSLGGNQETQYF